This TCR beta chain was recovered during a study of T cells in Graves' hyperthyroidism and ophthalmopathy. This clonotype was detected only once. Using RNA transcripts as the source, TCR beta CDR3 regions were amplified. With the HTBI primer set, the TCR CDR3 went through a first round of RT-PCR. From the multiplex PCR reads, TCRdb called clonotypes with MiXCR, one entry per CDR3 protein. The sample contains 75,000 to 100,000 distinct CDR3 sequences, about 51% of which appear only once. J lost 7 bases, V lost 5 bases, and 8 bases had no gene match. The germline V gene has CDR1 LNHNV and CDR2 YYDKDF (reference sequence). CDR3 length: 15 residues.

The specimen was blood. The receptor was derived from a woman aged 40 to 49 with Graves' hyperthyroidism. This chain connects TRBV15 to TRBJ2-7, with 13 bases aligning to TRBD2. CDR3 nucleotides: TGTGCCACCAGCTCCACTAGCGGGAGGGCCAGAGAGCAGTACTTC. This gives the protein CATSSTSGRAREQYF.